This T cell receptor (beta chain) is from a study of shared clonotypes between healthy human individuals. Study-level results: It was the few donors that limited the genetic and exposure-history diversity represented.

TCRdb keeps only in-frame clones here, not all; method: immunoSEQ multiplex PCR. This table has some 2.1 million clones, 85% to 95% appearing once. With respect to this clone: Its antigen is unidentified.

V dropped 0 bases and J dropped 8 bases, with 7 bases sitting between them. This CDR3 has 12 amino acids. Germline loops: CDR1 SEHNR, CDR2 FQNEAQ (reference sequence). Cells designated naive CD8 were CD45RO-negative and were positively selected for CCR7, with terminally differentiated effector memory CD45RA+ cells excluded. The chain recombines TRBV7-9 with TRBJ1-2; a weak D match, TRBD1 (5 bases). Sequenced input: naive CD8+ T cells sorted from blood. This receptor was identified in a man between 18 and 35 years old in good health. CDR3 sequence (DNA): TGTGCCAGCAGCTTAGCGGGGCAAGGCTACACCTTC. It codes for CASSLAGQGYTF.